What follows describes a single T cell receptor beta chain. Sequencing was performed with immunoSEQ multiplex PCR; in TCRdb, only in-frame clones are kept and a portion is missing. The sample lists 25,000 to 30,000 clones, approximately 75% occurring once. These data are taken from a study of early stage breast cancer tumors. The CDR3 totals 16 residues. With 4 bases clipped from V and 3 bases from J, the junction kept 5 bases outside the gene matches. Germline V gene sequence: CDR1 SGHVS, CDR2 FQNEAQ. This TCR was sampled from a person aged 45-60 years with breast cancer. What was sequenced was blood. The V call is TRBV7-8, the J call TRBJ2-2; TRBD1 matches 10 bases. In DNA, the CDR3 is TGTGCCAGCAGCTCCGGACAGGGGGTGTACACCGGGGAGCTGTTTTTT. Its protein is CASSSGQGVYTGELFF.